Below are 17 T cell receptor beta chains sequenced from a single sample in a study of Graves' ophthalmopathy and Graves' hyperthyroidism. Beta-chain TCR CDR3 regions were amplified from RNA transcripts. Amplification began with first-round RT-PCR using HTBI primers, then second-round multiplex PCR was performed. Each CDR3 protein is one row after TCRdb ran MiXCR on the multiplex PCR reads. The sample holds around 520,000 distinct CDR3 sequences, roughly 39% seen once. The sequenced sample consisted of peripheral blood or thyroid tissue (not recorded which). The receptors here all came from an adult man with Graves' hyperthyroidism.

This clonotype was seen ten or more times. V gene TRBV29-1 combines with J gene TRBJ2-2; D not certain. CDR1 and CDR2 (germline): SQVTM, ANQGSEA. The ends were cut back, 6 bases at V and 6 bases at J, with 11 bases in the middle. CDR3 size: 12 residues. As DNA, the CDR3 is TGCAGCGTAAAACCATGGGCCGGGGAGCTGTTTTTT. Its protein is CSVKPWAGELFF.

DNA for the CDR3: TGTGCCAGCGGACGGACAGGGGAAGCTTTCTTT. The encoded protein is CASGRTGEAFF. The rearrangement links TRBV12-3 or TRBV12-4 to TRBJ1-1; 8 nucleotides agree with TRBD1. This CDR3 comprises 11 residues. V shed 8 bases and J 8 bases; nucleotides not matched to a gene: 4.

The J gene is TRBJ2-6, the V gene TRBV29-1, with D perhaps matching TRBD2 (5 bases). CDR3 length: 15 residues. From germline, CDR1 is SQVTM and CDR2 ANQGSEA. Deletions cut 4 bases from V and 11 bases from J, with 21 bases between. Written as DNA, the CDR3 is TGCAGCGTTGGTGGTATAGGACGGGGATCCTACGTCCTGACTTTC. It is translated as CSVGGIGRGSYVLTF.

The V gene is TRBV12-3 or TRBV12-4, the J gene TRBJ2-5, with unresolved D. The CDR3 sequence is 13 residues long. The V and J ends lost 6 bases and 5 bases respectively, with 13 bases between them. The CDR3 here is CASRDGRSETQYF. CDR3 coding DNA: TGTGCCAGCAGGGATGGACGATCTGAGACCCAGTACTTC.

This chain uses TRBV10-3 with TRBJ2-5; possibly TRBD2 for D (6 bases). TRBJ2-1 explains the end of the DNA better; the J call may be wrong. Germline V gene lookup returns CDR1 ENHRY and CDR2 SYGVKD. CDR3 length: 11 amino acids. The CDR3: CAIASAYEQFF. CDR3 bases: TGTGCCATCGCTAGCGCCTATGAGCAGTTCTTC.

In this sample, this clonotype turned up a few times. The chain joins TRBV3-1 to TRBJ2-2; D is perhaps TRBD1 (7 bases). The germline V and J ends were trimmed by 9 bases and 4 bases, with 15 bases remaining between them. The CDR3 contains 14 residues. Germline V CDR1 and CDR2: LGHDT, YNNKEL (reference sequence). CDR3 in amino acids: CASRAQGGTGELFF. In DNA form, the CDR3 reads TGTGCCAGTCGCGCCCAGGGGGGCACCGGGGAGCTGTTTTTT.

This clonotype was observed many times. The V and J genes are TRBV6-6 and TRBJ1-6; D remains ambiguous. V lost 4 bases, J lost 10 bases, and 11 bases lay in between. This CDR3 comprises 13 residues. Germline V CDR1 and CDR2: MNHNY, SVGAGI (reference sequence). The CDR3, as DNA: TGTGCCAGCAGTTCTGCTGATGAATCACCCCTCCACTTT. Translation gives CASSSADESPLHF.

This clonotype was detected ten times or more. The chain is built from TRBV24-1 and TRBJ1-1; 7 bases are a match to TRBD1. The CDR3 is 15 amino acids. Germline loops: CDR1 KGHDR, CDR2 SFDVKD. With V trimmed by 5 bases and J by 1 base, 6 bases remained unmatched. CDR3 in DNA: TGTGCCACCAGTGGCCGTACAGGGGCGAACACTGAAGCTTTCTTT. It translates to CATSGRTGANTEAFF.

This clonotype was seen a single time. The genes are TRBV15 and TRBJ1-1, with 8 bases lining up with TRBD1. The CDR3 spans 14 residues. The trim removed 1 base at V and 11 bases at J, leaving 9 bases unmatched. The germline gives CDR1 LNHNV, CDR2 YYDKDF (reference sequence). The chain's CDR3 is CATSRVRGQGEAFF. DNA of the CDR3: TGTGCCACCAGCAGAGTACGAGGACAGGGAGAGGCTTTCTTT.

On this clonotype itself: A much larger clone lies a single base off, so this may be a read error. CDR3 protein: CASTRLNMSTEAFF. The CDR3 DNA follows: TGTGCCAGCACCCGACTGAACATGAGCACTGAAGCTTTCTTT. The chain links TRBV10-3 to TRBJ1-1, with no clear D. Trimming removed 10 bases from V and 4 bases from J, with 19 bases in between. The CDR3 is 14 residues long. The V gene's germline CDR1 is ENHRY and CDR2 SYGVKD.

This rearrangement joins TRBV10-3 to TRBJ1-5; 9 bases match TRBD1. Trimming took 6 bases from V and 3 from J; bases not matched to a gene: 12. This CDR3 comprises 17 residues. Germline-derived CDR1 and CDR2 are ENHRY and SYGVKD. In nucleotides, the CDR3 is TGTGCCATCAGCGCCGGGACAGGGCTCATGATCAATCAGCCCCAGCATTTT. Translated: CAISAGTGLMINQPQHF.

The CDR3 region has the DNA TGCAGTGCTAGAGTTATAGGGGGAACAGGGGTCGAAAAACTGTTTTTT. Translated, it gives CSARVIGGTGVEKLFF. The V gene is TRBV20-1, the J gene TRBJ1-4; TRBD1 aligns across 7 bases. Trimming took 1 base from V and 8 from J; bases not matched to a gene: 13. Germline V gene sequence: CDR1 DFQATT, CDR2 SNEGSKA (reference sequence). The CDR3 covers 16 residues.

This clonotype was observed at least ten times. The chain has TRBV29-1 and TRBJ1-5; TRBD1 is a possible D gene (5 bases). The CDR3 is made up of 14 amino acids. Deletions cut 4 bases from V and 5 bases from J, with 15 bases between. CDR1 and CDR2 (germline): SQVTM, ANQGSEA. This chain's CDR3 is CSVASGVGDQPQHF. The CDR3 DNA follows: TGCAGCGTTGCCAGCGGGGTGGGGGATCAGCCCCAGCATTTT.

As for this clonotype: The CDR3 carries no conserved terminal phenylalanine or tryptophan, so it likely arises from a read error. V usage is TRBV5-5 and J usage is TRBJ2-7; D is uncertain. Trimming took off 2 bases at V and 0 bases at J, with 6 bases between the two ends. CDR1 and CDR2 (germline): SGHKS, YYEKEE (reference sequence). CDR3 size: 13 residues. The CDR3 loop is CASSLDTSYEQYL. The CDR3 DNA reads TGTGCCAGCAGCTTAGACACCTCCTACGAGCAGTACCTC.

The chain has TRBV2 and TRBJ1-6, with 9 positions matching TRBD1. Losses at the gene ends were 4 bases for V and 6 bases for J; bases not matched to a gene: 7. Germline values: CDR1 SNHLY, CDR2 FYNNEI. This CDR3 has 16 amino acids. CDR3 sequence (DNA): TGTGCCAGCAGTGTGGAGGGACAGGGAAGTAATTCACCCCTCCACTTT. It translates to CASSVEGQGSNSPLHF.

J is TRBJ2-7 and V is TRBV24-1; the D gene is possibly TRBD1 (5 bases). This CDR3 is built from 14 residues. V was shortened by 1 base and J by 3 bases, with 9 bases between the two germline ends. Germline V gene lookup returns CDR1 KGHDR and CDR2 SFDVKD. Written as DNA, the CDR3 is TGTGCCACCAGTGATTTCTGGCAGGGCTACGAGCAGTACTTC. It specifies CATSDFWQGYEQYF.

The chain is built from TRBV7-8 and TRBJ2-3; 8 bases agree with TRBD1. The germline CDR1 and CDR2 sequences are SGHVS and FQNEAQ. The CDR3 is 16 amino acids. J lost 0 bases, V lost 4 bases, and 6 bases had no gene match. The CDR3 DNA reads as TGTGCCAGCAGCTCGACGACAGGGGCAAGCACAGATACGCAGTATTTT. Protein: CASSSTTGASTDTQYF. Full variable domain (remainder filled in from reference TRBV7-8 and TRBJ2-3): GAGVSQSPRYKVAKRGQDVALRCDPISGHVSLFWYQQALGQGPEFLTYFQNEAQLDKSGLPSDRFFAERPEGSVSTLKIQRTQQEDSAVYLCASSSTTGASTDTQYFGPGTRLTVL.